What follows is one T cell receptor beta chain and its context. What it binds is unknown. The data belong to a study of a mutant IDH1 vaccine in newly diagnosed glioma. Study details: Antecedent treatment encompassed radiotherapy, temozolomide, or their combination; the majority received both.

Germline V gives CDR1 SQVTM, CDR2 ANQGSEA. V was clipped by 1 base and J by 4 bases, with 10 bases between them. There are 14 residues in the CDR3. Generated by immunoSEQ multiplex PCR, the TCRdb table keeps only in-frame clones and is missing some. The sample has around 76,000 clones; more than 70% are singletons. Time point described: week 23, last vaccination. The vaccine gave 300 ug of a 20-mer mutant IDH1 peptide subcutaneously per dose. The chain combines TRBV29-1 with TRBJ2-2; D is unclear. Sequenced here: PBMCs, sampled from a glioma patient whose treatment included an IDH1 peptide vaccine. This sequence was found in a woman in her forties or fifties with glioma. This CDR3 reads CSVEASTITGELFF. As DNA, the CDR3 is TGCAGCGTTGAAGCCTCGACCATCACCGGGGAGCTGTTTTTT.